This entry lists 11 T cell receptor beta chains sequenced from one sample in a study of blood T cell repertoires in COVID-19. Sequenced by immunoSEQ multiplex PCR; TCRdb stores in-frame clones only, minus some. The table includes 250,000 to 300,000 clones, around 85% detected once. The sequencing input was PBMCs or T cells enriched from blood (not recorded which). These receptors originate from a woman aged 50 to 60 who had recovered from COVID-19.

This rearrangement joins TRBV30 to TRBJ2-3, with D tentatively TRBD1 (6 bases). With 2 bases removed from V and 1 base from J, the gap between germline ends came to 16 bases. The CDR3 consists of 16 residues. Per germline, CDR1 GTSNPN and CDR2 SVGIG (reference sequence). CDR3 bases: TGTGCCTGGAGTCCTTCTGACAGGAGCCGCACAGATACGCAGTATTTT. It translates to CAWSPSDRSRTDTQYF.

This clone was seen a single time. J is TRBJ2-1 and V is TRBV19; TRBD2 agrees at 13 bases. The CDR3 extends over 16 amino acids. In germline, CDR1 is LNHDA, CDR2 SQIVND (reference sequence). With 2 bases clipped from V and 9 bases from J, the junction kept 7 bases outside the gene matches. The CDR3 here is CASSIPRTSGSGEQFF. In DNA form, the CDR3 reads TGTGCCAGTAGTATACCCCGGACTAGCGGGAGCGGTGAGCAGTTCTTC.

The chain joins TRBV27 to TRBJ2-7; 9 bases match TRBD2. CDR3 size: 15 residues. Trimming cost V 4 bases and J 1 base; bases outside gene matches: 5. Looked up from germline, CDR1 is MNHEY and CDR2 is SMNVEV (reference sequence). Written as DNA, the CDR3 is TGTGCCAGCAGTTATCGAGGACTAGCGTCCTACGAGCAGTACTTC. It encodes CASSYRGLASYEQYF.

This clone appeared once. The genes are TRBV18 and TRBJ2-7; 7 positions match TRBD1. V dropped 3 bases and J dropped 1; count of bases not matched to a gene: 3. Germline CDR1 and CDR2: KGHSH and LQKENI. The CDR3 has 14 residues. CDR3 sequence (DNA): TGTGCCAGCTCACCCGTGACAGGGTCCTACGAGCAGTACTTC. Translated, it gives CASSPVTGSYEQYF.

This clone was detected once. This chain links TRBV7-8 with TRBJ2-5, with D perhaps matching TRBD2 (5 bases). Germline loops: CDR1 SGHVS, CDR2 FQNEAQ. Trimming took 1 base from V and 12 from J, leaving 18 bases between them. The CDR3 has 14 amino acids. CDR3 coding DNA: TGTGCCAGCAGCTTAGGGGAGACTTCTCCCGCCAAGTACTTC. Its translation: CASSLGETSPAKYF.

This clone is a singleton in its sample. The chain joins TRBV10-1 to TRBJ1-1; D is ambiguous. The CDR3 totals 8 residues. Germline assignment: CDR1 WNHNN and CDR2 SYGVQD (reference sequence). V dropped 11 bases and J dropped 11 bases, with 9 bases sitting between them. The CDR3 nucleotides are TGCGCCCCCGCCAGGGCTTTCTTT. Translated: CAPARAFF.

This clone showed up just a few times. V is TRBV4-2 and J is TRBJ1-2; 8 positions agree with TRBD1. Per germline, CDR1 LGHNA and CDR2 YNFKEQ. This CDR3 spans 14 amino acids. Trimming removed 5 bases from V and 7 bases from J; junction bases left unmatched: 9. As DNA, the CDR3 is TGTGCCAGCAGCATAGACAGGGGAGGGCCTGGCTACACCTTC. It specifies CASSIDRGGPGYTF.

The rearrangement links TRBV27 to TRBJ2-1, with 9 bases that match TRBD1. CDR3 length: 15 residues. Germline CDR1 reads MNHEY; CDR2 reads SMNVEV (reference sequence). V dropped 6 bases and J dropped 4; count of bases not matched to a gene: 7. DNA of the CDR3: TGTGCCAGCAGAGTTTGGGACAGGGATTACAATGAGCAGTTCTTC. Its translation: CASRVWDRDYNEQFF.

V usage is TRBV29-1 and J usage is TRBJ1-2; 9 positions agree with TRBD1. V was pared by 0 bases and J by 6 bases, with 8 bases of the junction left unmatched. Germline V gives CDR1 SQVTM, CDR2 ANQGSEA. The CDR3 is 15 amino acids. The CDR3 here is CSVEDMTGGRDGYTF. The CDR3 bases are TGCAGCGTTGAAGATATGACAGGGGGGAGGGATGGCTACACCTTC.

This chain links TRBV27 with TRBJ1-5, with 10 bases lining up with TRBD1. The germline V gene encodes CDR1 MNHEY and CDR2 SMNVEV (reference sequence). V dropped 2 bases and J dropped 3; count of bases not matched to a gene: 7. This CDR3 comprises 17 residues. The CDR3 loop is CASSLRAGTGANQPQHF. CDR3 coding DNA: TGTGCCAGCAGTTTAAGGGCAGGGACAGGGGCCAATCAGCCCCAGCATTTT.

The chain carries TRBV9 and TRBJ2-3; D is undetermined. Trimming took 4 bases from V and 1 from J, leaving 13 bases between them. Germline CDR1 reads SGDLS; CDR2 reads YYNGEE. This CDR3 is 15 amino acids long. This chain's CDR3 is CASSPSEGGTDTQYF. The DNA of the CDR3 is TGTGCCAGCAGCCCCAGCGAAGGCGGCACAGATACGCAGTATTTT.